This entry lists 27 T cell receptor beta chains sequenced from one sample in a study of T cells in Graves' hyperthyroidism and ophthalmopathy. RNA transcripts were the template for amplifying TCR beta CDR3 regions. TCR CDR3 regions were first amplified by RT-PCR with HTBI primers. A single record per CDR3 protein comes from TCRdb applying MiXCR to the multiplex PCR reads. The sample lists 200,000 to 250,000 distinct CDR3 sequences, roughly 15% seen once, with around 30% in the top ten. Sequencing input: blood. All receptors derive from a woman aged 18-35 years with Graves' ophthalmopathy.

This clonotype was counted many times. The chain links TRBV20-1 to TRBJ2-1, with TRBD2 as a possible D gene (5 bases). From germline, CDR1 is DFQATT and CDR2 SNEGSKA (reference sequence). This CDR3 is built from 14 residues. Trimming left V 6 bases short and J 2 bases short, with 14 bases between. In nucleotides, the CDR3 is TGCAGTGCGAGATCGGGATTTACCTACAATGAGCAGTTCTTC. Translation gives CSARSGFTYNEQFF.

The chain combines TRBV3-1 with TRBJ2-1; tentative D call: TRBD2 (5 bases). Germline V gene sequence: CDR1 LGHDT, CDR2 YNNKEL (reference sequence). This CDR3 contains 15 residues. Trimming removed 4 bases at V and 3 bases at J, with 13 bases between. The DNA for the CDR3 is TGTGCCAGCAGCCCCTCCGGAGGCTACTACAATGAGCAGTTCTTC. It codes for CASSPSGGYYNEQFF.

This clonotype showed up many times. The chain links TRBV7-9 to TRBJ2-1; no reliable D call. V was trimmed by 1 base and J by 6 bases, leaving 13 bases between them. Germline loops: CDR1 SEHNR, CDR2 FQNEAQ (reference sequence). The CDR3 totals 15 residues. The chain's CDR3 is CASSLGAQIRNEQFF. The CDR3, as DNA: TGTGCCAGCAGCTTAGGGGCCCAGATTCGCAATGAGCAGTTCTTC.

The table lists this clonotype with many counts. For the CDR3, the DNA is TGTGCCAGTAGTATAGGAGGCGGTGACACTGAAGCTTTCTTT. Its translation is CASSIGGGDTEAFF. This rearrangement joins TRBV19 to TRBJ1-1; no definite D call. The length of the CDR3 is 14 residues. The ends were cut back, 1 base at V and 3 bases at J, with 9 bases in the middle. Germline V CDR1 and CDR2: LNHDA, SQIVND (reference sequence). Drawing the rest from reference TRBV19 and TRBJ1-1, the complete variable domain is DGGITQSPKYLFRKEGQNVTLSCEQNLNHDAMYWYRQDPGQGLRLIYYSQIVNDFQKGDIAEGYSVSREKKESFPLTVTSAQKNPTAFYLCASSIGGGDTEAFFGQGTRLTVV.

Note on this clonotype: An end of the junction differs from the germline gene, which may be a read error. The genes are TRBV20-1 and TRBJ2-5; 11 nucleotides agree with TRBD2. Per germline, CDR1 DFQATT and CDR2 SNEGSKA (reference sequence). There are 15 residues in the CDR3. The chain's CDR3 is CSASPSGGIQDTQYF. In DNA, the CDR3 is TGCAGTGCTAGTCCTAGCGGGGGGATACAAGATACCCAGTACTTC.

This clonotype was seen repeatedly, ten times or more. The gene calls are TRBV18 and TRBJ2-3; D uncertain. This CDR3 contains 14 residues. V shed 3 bases and J shed 4 bases, with 11 bases lying between them. The germline V gene encodes CDR1 KGHSH and CDR2 LQKENI. CDR3 sequence (DNA): TGTGCCAGCTCACCCCCAGAGATCTCAGATACGCAGTATTTT. Residues: CASSPPEISDTQYF.

In this sample, this clonotype turned up many times. The rearrangement uses TRBV5-1 and TRBJ2-5, with 16 bases that match TRBD2. CDR1 SGHRS and CDR2 YFSETQ come from the germline V gene. V gave up 0 bases and J gave up 5 bases; unmatched junction bases: 4. The CDR3 consists of 17 residues. The CDR3 bases are TGCGCCAGCAGCTTGGCCGGGACTAGCGGGGGGGCGGAGACCCAGTACTTC. Translation: CASSLAGTSGGAETQYF.

This clonotype showed up many times. This sequence joins TRBV11-1 and TRBJ1-1, with D tentatively TRBD1 (6 bases). There are 13 residues in the CDR3. CDR1 and CDR2 from the germline V gene are SGHAT and FQDESV (reference sequence). The V gene lost 4 bases and the J gene lost 5 bases, with 11 bases spanning the gap. The CDR3 region is CASSSARGTEAFF. The CDR3 bases are TGTGCCAGCAGCTCAGCTAGGGGGACTGAAGCTTTCTTT.

This clonotype was seen many times. The chain has TRBV29-1 and TRBJ2-7; TRBD1 matches at 7 bases. The CDR3 contains 12 residues. Germline V CDR1 and CDR2: SQVTM, ANQGSEA. V was pared by 5 bases and J by 2 bases, with 3 bases of the junction left unmatched. Written as DNA, the CDR3 is TGCAGCGTTCGACAGGGCGCCTACGAGCAGTACTTC. Protein product: CSVRQGAYEQYF.

This clonotype was recorded at least ten times. The V gene is TRBV28, the J gene TRBJ2-4, with TRBD2 matching over 7 bases. The junction had 2 bases not matched to a gene; V was cut back by 6 bases and J by 0 bases. The CDR3 contains 14 residues. CDR1 and CDR2 from the germline V gene are MDHEN and SYDVKM. Here the CDR3 reads CASRTGGAKNIQYF. CDR3 bases: TGTGCCAGCAGGACGGGGGGAGCCAAAAACATTCAGTACTTC. Supplemented by reference TRBV28 and TRBJ2-4, the full variable domain reads DVKVTQSSRYLVKRTGEKVFLECVQDMDHENMFWYRQDPGLGLRLIYFSYDVKMKEKGDIPEGYSVSREKKERFSLILESASTNQTSMYLCASRTGGAKNIQYFGAGTRLSVL.

This clonotype showed up many times. This chain joins TRBV2 and TRBJ1-2; TRBD1 is a possible D gene (6 bases). The CDR3 length is 13 residues. Germline V CDR1 and CDR2: SNHLY, FYNNEI. V lost 4 bases and J 2 bases, leaving 8 bases between the germline ends. The CDR3 is CASSGTANYGYTF. CDR3 in DNA: TGTGCCAGCAGTGGGACAGCAAACTATGGCTACACCTTC.

This clonotype showed up many times. The chain uses TRBV10-3 and TRBJ2-7; D is possibly TRBD1 (6 bases). Germline assignment: CDR1 ENHRY and CDR2 SYGVKD. There are 13 residues in the CDR3. Trimming pared 10 bases from V and 5 bases from J, leaving 18 bases between. The CDR3 DNA reads TGTGCCAGCCTGGACAGCTCGGGACACGAGCAGTACTTC. Its protein product is CASLDSSGHEQYF.

The chain is built from TRBV7-9 and TRBJ1-1; 8 nucleotides align to TRBD1. V dropped 5 bases and J dropped 7; count of bases not matched to a gene: 12. CDR3 length equals 15 residues. CDR1 SEHNR and CDR2 FQNEAQ come from the germline V gene (reference sequence). The DNA of the CDR3 is TGTGCCAGCAGCCACTCAGGGGGCGCGGATATTGAAGCTTTCTTT. It translates to CASSHSGGADIEAFF. Complete variable domain (other parts from reference TRBV7-9 and TRBJ1-1): DTGVSQNPRHKITKRGQNVTFRCDPISEHNRLYWYRQTLGQGPEFLTYFQNEAQLEKSRLLSDRFSAERPKGSFSTLEIQRTEQGDSAMYLCASSHSGGADIEAFFGQGTRLTVV.

This clonotype was seen at least ten times. The chain recombines TRBV4-3 with TRBJ2-3, with 8 bases lining up with TRBD2. With V trimmed by 3 bases and J by 5 bases, 10 bases remained unmatched. The CDR3 loop spans 16 amino acids. The germline gives CDR1 LGHNA, CDR2 YSLEER. The CDR3 nucleotides read TGCGCCAGCAGCCAGTTGGTCGGGAGGGCCGTAGATACGCAGTATTTT. This translates into CASSQLVGRAVDTQYF.

This clonotype was found many times. The chain links TRBV2 to TRBJ1-1; D ambiguous. The CDR3 is made up of 15 amino acids. The V and J ends lost 6 bases and 2 bases respectively, with 16 bases between them. The germline CDR1 and CDR2 sequences are SNHLY and FYNNEI. The CDR3 protein is CASRATDGPNTEAFF. The CDR3 nucleotides read TGTGCCAGCAGAGCCACAGATGGGCCTAACACTGAAGCTTTCTTT. Supplemented by reference TRBV2 and TRBJ1-1, the full variable domain reads EPEVTQTPSHQVTQMGQEVILRCVPISNHLYFYWYRQILGQKVEFLVSFYNNEISEKSEIFDDQFSVERPDGSNFTLKIRSTKLEDSAMYFCASRATDGPNTEAFFGQGTRLTVV.

This clonotype has a count of ten or more. The gene calls are TRBV28 and TRBJ2-7, with D maybe TRBD2 (5 bases). CDR3 length equals 15 residues. CDR1 is MDHEN and CDR2 is SYDVKM in the germline V gene. Trimming left V 7 bases short and J 7 bases short, with 23 bases between. The CDR3 region has the DNA TGTGCCAGCACCCACTTCCGGGGAGATTCGTGGGAGCAGTACTTC. Translating gives CASTHFRGDSWEQYF. The variable domain in full, with the rest retrieved from reference TRBV28 and TRBJ2-7, is DVKVTQSSRYLVKRTGEKVFLECVQDMDHENMFWYRQDPGLGLRLIYFSYDVKMKEKGDIPEGYSVSREKKERFSLILESASTNQTSMYLCASTHFRGDSWEQYFGPGTRLTVT.

This clonotype was observed at least ten times. J is TRBJ2-7 and V is TRBV20-1, with D perhaps TRBD2 (5 bases). Trimming stripped 3 bases from V and 2 bases from J, with 14 bases between. The length of the CDR3 is 14 residues. CDR1 DFQATT and CDR2 SNEGSKA come from the germline V gene (reference sequence). In DNA form, the CDR3 reads TGCAGTGCTAGTTTAGGCGGAGCGGCCTACGAGCAGTACTTC. Translation: CSASLGGAAYEQYF.

This clonotype was counted many times. The chain combines TRBV24-1 with TRBJ2-3; tentatively, D is TRBD2 (5 bases). Germline assignment: CDR1 KGHDR and CDR2 SFDVKD. With 3 bases removed from V and 3 bases from J, the gap between germline ends came to 9 bases. This CDR3 is built from 14 residues. The CDR3 spells CATSDPGITDTQYF. CDR3 in DNA: TGTGCCACCAGTGATCCCGGGATAACAGATACGCAGTATTTT.

This clonotype was observed at least ten times. The chain employs TRBV7-9 and TRBJ1-1; 7 nucleotides line up with TRBD1. From germline, CDR1 is SEHNR and CDR2 FQNEAQ (reference sequence). There are 14 residues in the CDR3. Trimming cost V 5 bases and J 7 bases; bases outside gene matches: 10. CDR3 amino acids: CASSLGEGAFEAFF. The DNA for the CDR3 is TGTGCCAGCAGCCTGGGGGAGGGGGCTTTTGAAGCTTTCTTT.

This clonotype was picked up many times. The rearrangement joins TRBV20-1 to TRBJ2-7; 8 bases match TRBD2. CDR1 and CDR2 from the germline V gene are DFQATT and SNEGSKA (reference sequence). The CDR3 has 18 amino acids. Trimming removed 2 bases from V and 4 bases from J; junction bases left unmatched: 19. In DNA, the CDR3 is TGCAGTGCTAGACCTGCTTCCGGGAGGGCGCAATCAAATTACGAGCAGTACTTC. This codes for CSARPASGRAQSNYEQYF.

This clonotype was detected many times. The chain couples TRBV28 to TRBJ1-2; the D is unclear. Germline values: CDR1 MDHEN, CDR2 SYDVKM. With 6 bases removed from V and 1 base from J, the gap between germline ends came to 15 bases. This CDR3 spans 15 amino acids. The CDR3 sequence: CASRPPGGINYGYTF. The CDR3 nucleotides read TGTGCCAGCAGACCCCCGGGCGGCATTAACTATGGCTACACCTTC.

In this sample, this clonotype turned up many times. This chain connects TRBV28 to TRBJ2-7; D is uncertain. CDR3 length: 13 amino acids. The V end lost 2 bases, the J end lost 1 base, and 6 bases lay between the germline ends. Germline V CDR1 and CDR2: MDHEN, SYDVKM. The CDR3 DNA follows: TGTGCCAGCAGTTTACCCGAGTCCTACGAGCAGTACTTC. Its protein product is CASSLPESYEQYF.

This clonotype was observed at least ten times. The genes are TRBV20-1 and TRBJ2-2; 14 bases fit TRBD2. V trimming: 2 bases; J trimming: 7 bases; junction bases outside the gene matches: 6. Germline V gene data show CDR1 as DFQATT and CDR2 as SNEGSKA (reference sequence). The CDR3 has 16 amino acids. CDR3: CSARLTSGGVYGELFF. As DNA, the CDR3 is TGCAGTGCTAGACTGACTAGCGGGGGGGTATACGGGGAGCTGTTTTTT.

The sample holds many counts of this clonotype. This chain joins TRBV5-4 and TRBJ2-7, with D possibly being TRBD2 (5 bases). V lost 1 base and J lost 4, with 9 bases in between. In germline, CDR1 is SGHNT, CDR2 YYREEE (reference sequence). The CDR3 totals 13 residues. The CDR3 DNA is TGTGCCAGCAGCTTGTACGGGGAGTACGAGCAGTACTTC. Encoded protein: CASSLYGEYEQYF.

The chain carries TRBV18 and TRBJ1-2; perhaps TRBD1 as D (5 bases). Germline CDR1 reads KGHSH; CDR2 reads LQKENI. V was clipped by 2 bases and J by 4 bases, with 11 bases between them. This CDR3 region has 14 residues. As DNA, the CDR3 is TGTGCCAGCTCACCAGGCAGGGAAATCTATGGCTACACCTTC. It translates to CASSPGREIYGYTF.

This clonotype has ten or more counts. V usage is TRBV6-1 and J usage is TRBJ2-5; no clear D. The length of the CDR3 is 12 residues. V lost 5 bases and J 5 bases, leaving 9 bases between the germline ends. Per germline, CDR1 MNHNS and CDR2 SASEGT. CDR3 in amino acids: CASSFPRETQYF. The CDR3 coding sequence is TGTGCCAGCAGTTTCCCCCGGGAGACCCAGTACTTC.

This clonotype was found many times. The genes are TRBV27 and TRBJ2-1; perhaps TRBD2 as D (6 bases). Germline lookup yields CDR1 MNHEY and CDR2 SMNVEV (reference sequence). The CDR3 loop spans 12 amino acids. Trimming removed 4 bases at V and 12 bases at J, with 13 bases between. CDR3 nucleotides: TGTGCCAGCAGTTCCACGGGGAGGACGCAGTTCTTC. This sequence encodes CASSSTGRTQFF.